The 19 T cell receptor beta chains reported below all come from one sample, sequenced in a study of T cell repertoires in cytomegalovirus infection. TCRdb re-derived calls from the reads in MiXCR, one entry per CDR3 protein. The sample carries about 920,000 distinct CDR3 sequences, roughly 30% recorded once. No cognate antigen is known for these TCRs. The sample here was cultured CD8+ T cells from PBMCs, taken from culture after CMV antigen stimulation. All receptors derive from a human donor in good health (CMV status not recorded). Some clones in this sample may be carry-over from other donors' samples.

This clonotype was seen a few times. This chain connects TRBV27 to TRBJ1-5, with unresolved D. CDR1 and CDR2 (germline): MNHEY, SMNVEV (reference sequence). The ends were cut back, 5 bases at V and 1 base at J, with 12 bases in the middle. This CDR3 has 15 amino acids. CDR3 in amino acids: CASSEVRLSNQPQHF. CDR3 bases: TGTGCCAGCAGTGAGGTTAGGTTGAGCAATCAGCCCCAGCATTTT.

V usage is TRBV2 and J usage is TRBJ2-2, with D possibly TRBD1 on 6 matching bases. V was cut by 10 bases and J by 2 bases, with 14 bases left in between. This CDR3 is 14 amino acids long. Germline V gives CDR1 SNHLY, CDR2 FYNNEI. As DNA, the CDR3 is TGTGCCATGCACAGGGTTTCAAACACCGGGGAGCTGTTTTTT. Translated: CAMHRVSNTGELFF.

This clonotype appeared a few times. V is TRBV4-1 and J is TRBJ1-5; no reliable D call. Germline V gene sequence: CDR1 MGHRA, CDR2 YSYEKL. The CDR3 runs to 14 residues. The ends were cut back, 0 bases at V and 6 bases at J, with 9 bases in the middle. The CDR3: CASSQDGVGQPQHF. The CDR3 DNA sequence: TGCGCCAGCAGCCAAGATGGTGTGGGTCAGCCCCAGCATTTT.

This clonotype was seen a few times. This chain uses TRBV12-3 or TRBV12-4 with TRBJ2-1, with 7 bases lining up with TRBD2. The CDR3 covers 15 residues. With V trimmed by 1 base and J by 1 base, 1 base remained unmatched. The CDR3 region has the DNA TGTGCCAGCAGTTTAGTACTAGCGTCCTACAATGAGCAGTTCTTC. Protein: CASSLVLASYNEQFF.

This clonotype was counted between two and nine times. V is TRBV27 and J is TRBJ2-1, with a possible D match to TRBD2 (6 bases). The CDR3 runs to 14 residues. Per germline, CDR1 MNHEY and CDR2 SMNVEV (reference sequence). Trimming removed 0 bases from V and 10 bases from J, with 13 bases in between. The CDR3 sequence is CASSLSPGSGEQFF. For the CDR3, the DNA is TGTGCCAGCAGTTTATCGCCTGGAAGCGGGGAGCAGTTCTTC.

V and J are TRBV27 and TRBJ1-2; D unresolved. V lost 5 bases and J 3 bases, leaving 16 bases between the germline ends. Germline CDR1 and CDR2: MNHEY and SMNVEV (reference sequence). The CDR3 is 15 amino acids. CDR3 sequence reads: CASSPDGGFYYGYTF. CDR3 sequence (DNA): TGTGCCAGCAGTCCCGATGGAGGGTTCTACTATGGCTACACCTTC.

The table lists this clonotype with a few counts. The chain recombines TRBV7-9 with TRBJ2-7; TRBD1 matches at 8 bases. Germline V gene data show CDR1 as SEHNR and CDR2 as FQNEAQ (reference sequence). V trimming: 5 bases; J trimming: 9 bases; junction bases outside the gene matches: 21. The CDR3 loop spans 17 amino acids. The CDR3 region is CASSARDRSISSSRQYF. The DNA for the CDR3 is TGTGCCAGCAGCGCCCGGGACAGGTCGATCTCCTCTTCTAGGCAGTACTTC.

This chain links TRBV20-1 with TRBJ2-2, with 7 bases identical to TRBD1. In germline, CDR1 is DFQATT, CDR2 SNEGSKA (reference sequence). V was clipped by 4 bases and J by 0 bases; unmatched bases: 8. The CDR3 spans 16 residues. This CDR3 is CSAKRRDRTNTGELFF. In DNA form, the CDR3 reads TGCAGTGCTAAAAGAAGGGACAGAACGAACACCGGGGAGCTGTTTTTT.

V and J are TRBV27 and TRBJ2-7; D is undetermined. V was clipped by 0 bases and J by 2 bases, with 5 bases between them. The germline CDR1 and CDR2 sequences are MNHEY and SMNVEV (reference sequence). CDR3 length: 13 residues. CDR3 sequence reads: CASSLSYPYEQYF. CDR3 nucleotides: TGTGCCAGCAGTTTATCGTATCCCTACGAGCAGTACTTC.

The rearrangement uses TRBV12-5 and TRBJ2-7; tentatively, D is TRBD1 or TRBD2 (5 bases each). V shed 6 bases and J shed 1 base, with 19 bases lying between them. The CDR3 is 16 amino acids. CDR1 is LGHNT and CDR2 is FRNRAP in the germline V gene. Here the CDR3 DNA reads TGTGCTAGTGGCTGGGACGAGAGTCTACCATCCTACGAGCAGTACTTC. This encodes CASGWDESLPSYEQYF.

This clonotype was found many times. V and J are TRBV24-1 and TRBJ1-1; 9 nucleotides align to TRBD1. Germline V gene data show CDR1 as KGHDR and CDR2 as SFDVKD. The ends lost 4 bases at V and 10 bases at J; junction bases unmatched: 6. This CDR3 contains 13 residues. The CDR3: CATSEGTGSRAFF. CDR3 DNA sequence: TGTGCCACCAGTGAAGGGACAGGGTCTAGAGCTTTCTTT.

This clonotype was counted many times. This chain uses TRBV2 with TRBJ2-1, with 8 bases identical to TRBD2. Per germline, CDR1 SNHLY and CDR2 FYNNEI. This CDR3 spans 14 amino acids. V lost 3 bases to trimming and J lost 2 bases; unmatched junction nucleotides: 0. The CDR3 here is CASSEGLAYNEQFF. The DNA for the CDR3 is TGTGCCAGCAGTGAGGGACTAGCCTACAATGAGCAGTTCTTC.

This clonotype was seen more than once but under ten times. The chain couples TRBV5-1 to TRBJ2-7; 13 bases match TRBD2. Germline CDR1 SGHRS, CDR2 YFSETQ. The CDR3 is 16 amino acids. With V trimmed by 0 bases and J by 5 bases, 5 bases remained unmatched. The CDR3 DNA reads TGCGCCAGCAGCTTGGCCAGGACTAGCGGGGGCAACGAGCAGTACTTC. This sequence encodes CASSLARTSGGNEQYF.

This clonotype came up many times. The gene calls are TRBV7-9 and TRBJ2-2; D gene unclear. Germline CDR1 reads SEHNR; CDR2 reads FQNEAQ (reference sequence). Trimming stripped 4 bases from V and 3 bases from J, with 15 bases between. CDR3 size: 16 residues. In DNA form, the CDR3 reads TGTGCCAGCAGCTCCCCCAGTACCTCGGACACCGGGGAGCTGTTTTTT. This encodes CASSSPSTSDTGELFF.

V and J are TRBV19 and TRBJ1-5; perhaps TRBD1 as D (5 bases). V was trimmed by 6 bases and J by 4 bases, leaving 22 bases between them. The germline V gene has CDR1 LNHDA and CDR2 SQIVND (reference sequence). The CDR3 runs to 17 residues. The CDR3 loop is CASREGTGGPANQPQHF. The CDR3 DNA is TGTGCCAGTAGGGAGGGGACCGGTGGCCCAGCAAATCAGCCCCAGCATTTT.

Here the CDR3 reads CSARGGQAIWPQHF. CDR3 in DNA: TGCAGTGCTAGAGGGGGACAGGCGATATGGCCCCAGCATTTT. The chain recombines TRBV20-1 with TRBJ1-5; 8 bases agree with TRBD1. Germline V gene data show CDR1 as DFQATT and CDR2 as SNEGSKA (reference sequence). The CDR3 is 14 residues long. V was pared by 1 base and J by 9 bases, with 8 bases of the junction left unmatched.

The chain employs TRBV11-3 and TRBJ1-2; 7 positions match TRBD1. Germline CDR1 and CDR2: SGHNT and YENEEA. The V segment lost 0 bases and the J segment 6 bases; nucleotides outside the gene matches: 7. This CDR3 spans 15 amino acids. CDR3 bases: TGTGCCAGCAGCTTAGACCCGACAGGGCGGGATGGCTACACCTTC. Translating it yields CASSLDPTGRDGYTF.

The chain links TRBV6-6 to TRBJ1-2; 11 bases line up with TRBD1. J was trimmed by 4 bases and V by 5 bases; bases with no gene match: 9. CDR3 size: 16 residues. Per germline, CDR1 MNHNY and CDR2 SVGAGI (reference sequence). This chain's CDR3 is CASSGQGALPLYGYTF. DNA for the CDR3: TGTGCCAGCAGTGGACAGGGGGCCTTGCCCCTCTATGGCTACACCTTC.

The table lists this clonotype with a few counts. CDR3 bases: TGTGCCAGCACCAGCTTACAAGAGACCCAGTACTTC. Translation: CASTSLQETQYF. The chain joins TRBV6-2 or TRBV6-3 to TRBJ2-5; D gene uncertain. Germline CDR1 MNHEY, CDR2 SVGEGT. This CDR3 has 12 amino acids. The V and J ends lost 7 bases and 2 bases respectively, with 8 bases between them.